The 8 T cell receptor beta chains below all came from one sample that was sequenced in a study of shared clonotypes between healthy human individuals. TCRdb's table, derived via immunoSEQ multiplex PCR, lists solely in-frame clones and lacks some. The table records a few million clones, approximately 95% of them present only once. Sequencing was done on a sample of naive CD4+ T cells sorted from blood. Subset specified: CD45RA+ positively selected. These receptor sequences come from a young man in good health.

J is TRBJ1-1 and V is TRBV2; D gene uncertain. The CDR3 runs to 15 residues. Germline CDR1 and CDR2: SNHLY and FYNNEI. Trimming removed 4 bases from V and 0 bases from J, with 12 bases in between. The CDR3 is CASSAARQMNTEAFF. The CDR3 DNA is TGTGCCAGCAGTGCCGCCAGGCAGATGAACACTGAAGCTTTCTTT.

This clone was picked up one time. CDR3 region: CASSMLENTGELFF. The CDR3, as DNA: TGTGCCAGTAGTATGTTAGAGAACACCGGGGAGCTGTTTTTT. The gene calls are TRBV19 and TRBJ2-2; D call uncertain. The germline gives CDR1 LNHDA, CDR2 SQIVND (reference sequence). V was shortened by 3 bases and J by 1 base, with 6 bases between the two germline ends. The CDR3 contains 14 residues.

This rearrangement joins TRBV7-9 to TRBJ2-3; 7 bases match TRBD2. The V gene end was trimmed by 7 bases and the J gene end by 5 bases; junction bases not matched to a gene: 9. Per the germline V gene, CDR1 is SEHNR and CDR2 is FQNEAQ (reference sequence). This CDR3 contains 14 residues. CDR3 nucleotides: TGTGCCAGCACCAGTACTAGCGCGAGAGATACGCAGTATTTT. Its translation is CASTSTSARDTQYF.

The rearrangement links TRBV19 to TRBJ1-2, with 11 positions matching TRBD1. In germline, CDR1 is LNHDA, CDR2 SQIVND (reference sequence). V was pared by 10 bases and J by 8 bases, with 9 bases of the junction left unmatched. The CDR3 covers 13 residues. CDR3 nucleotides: TGTGCCACCGGCTGGACAGGGGGCAGCGGCTACACCTTC. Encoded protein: CATGWTGGSGYTF.

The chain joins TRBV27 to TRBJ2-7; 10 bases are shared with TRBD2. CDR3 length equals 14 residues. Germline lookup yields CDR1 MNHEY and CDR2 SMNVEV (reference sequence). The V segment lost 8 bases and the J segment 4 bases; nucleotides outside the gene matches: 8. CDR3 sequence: CASPKREGRYEQYF. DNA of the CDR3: TGTGCCAGCCCGAAGCGGGAGGGCCGATACGAGCAGTACTTC.

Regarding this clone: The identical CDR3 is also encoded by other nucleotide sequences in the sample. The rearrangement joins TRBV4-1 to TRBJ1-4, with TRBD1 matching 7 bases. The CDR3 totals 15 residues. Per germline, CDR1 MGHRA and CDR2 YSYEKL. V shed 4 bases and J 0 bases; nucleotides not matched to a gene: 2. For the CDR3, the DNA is TGCGCCAGCAGCCTTCAGGGGGCAACTAATGAAAAACTGTTTTTT. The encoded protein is CASSLQGATNEKLFF.

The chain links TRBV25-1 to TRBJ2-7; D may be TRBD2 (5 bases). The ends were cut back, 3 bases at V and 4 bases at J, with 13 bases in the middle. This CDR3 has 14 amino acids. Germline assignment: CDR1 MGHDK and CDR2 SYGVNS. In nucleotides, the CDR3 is TGTGCCAGCAGTGATCACAACCGGGGTTACGAGCAGTACTTC. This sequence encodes CASSDHNRGYEQYF.

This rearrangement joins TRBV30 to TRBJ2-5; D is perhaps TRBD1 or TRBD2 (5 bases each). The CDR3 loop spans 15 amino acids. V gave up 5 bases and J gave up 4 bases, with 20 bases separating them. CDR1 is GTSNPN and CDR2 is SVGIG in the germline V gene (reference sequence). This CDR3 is CAWSPDSSGVETQYF. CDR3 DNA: TGTGCCTGGTCCCCCGACAGTTCCGGGGTAGAGACCCAGTACTTC.